This TCR beta chain emerged from a study of cytomegalovirus exposure and HLA in healthy donors (dated by TCRdb to between 2016 and 2019). About the investigation overall: According to an earlier analysis of several hundred of the donors, some 180 million T cells yielded 117 million unique TCR beta sequences and approximately 300 Gb of sequence data. An early release that covered around 590 HLA-typed donors contained 250 to 350 gigabases of sequencing data and tens of millions of unique TCR sequences. The genetic ancestry cluster associated with self-reported Caucasian donors included over 80% of the approximately 430 genotyped donors. The study was designed to test whether signatures of past pathogen exposure could be identified by cataloging public T cell receptors. The T cell repertoires of some 670 subjects were profiled by immunosequencing and related to cytomegalovirus serostatus. In addition to the first cohort of roughly 700 subjects, a separate validation cohort of 120 different subjects was used. To predict cytomegalovirus infection status, the study combined high-throughput TCR immunosequencing, statistical association of individual TCRs with disease status, and machine learning. A later analysis re-analyzed previously published TCR beta repertoires from hundreds of donors and added high-resolution HLA genotyping to study TCR occurrence patterns. Rather than using new phenotypic data, the later analysis identified candidate immune exposures from TCR beta sequences and from how often those sequences occurred across donors. To decide whether each TCR beta V gene segment behaved as functional or pseudogenic, an earlier analysis of approximately 590 of the donors relied on high-throughput TCR beta sequencing. Donor age, sex, ethnicity and CMV serostatus were collected together with the repertoire data. In a later genetic analysis, genome-wide SNP genotypes for about 55% of the roughly 700 donors were used, and that subset was treated as a discovery cohort. Every discovery cohort repertoire had been produced on one sequencing platform. Both class I and class II loci were covered by HLA typing, at four-digit resolution. Typing coverage varied by locus: roughly 629-640 donors for A, B, C, DRB1 and DQB1; 500 to 550 for DQA1; 600 to 610 for DPA1; approximately 470 for DPB1. Roughly five DR-DQ haplotypes were handled as single units for association and clustering because linkage in the cohort was strong. Among 300 to 500 genotyped donors of the cohort, an average of around 220,000 unique TCR beta nucleotide sequences was sequenced per donor, of which about 19% were non-productive.

The cohort comprised 550 to 700 healthy bone marrow donors. Cohort members were all nominally healthy when sampled, although unrecorded immune exposures were likely present. CMV serostatus was positive for roughly 290 and negative for about 55% of the roughly 670 cohort members, and was not recorded for this donor. A peripheral blood sample was collected from each donor, and TCR beta sequencing was performed on peripheral blood mononuclear cells. Genomic DNA extraction from the blood cell samples was performed with the Qiagen DNeasy Blood Extraction Kit. Per the germline V gene (reference sequence), GTSNPN is the CDR1 and SVGIG is the CDR2. Taken from cysteine to phenylalanine, the CDR3 has 13 residues. Only CDR3 DNA is held: 39 bases, read in frame from base 1. At the junction V is shortened by 1 base and J by 7 bases; bases outside the gene matches: 0. Broader findings and caveats from the paper: Linkage disequilibrium might explain the correlated functional status among segregating V segments, but an unknown experimental factor could not be excluded. Assigning TCR associations to individual alleles was difficult when HLA alleles, especially DR and DQ, strongly co-occurred. In this cohort, only TCR beta chains were sequenced, and detectable features were limited by the absence of alpha or paired-chain data. In a later analysis, HLA-associated TCR beta chains were found to be more clonally expanded and to have lower generation probabilities than equally common non-associated chains. A few of the identified cytomegalovirus-associated TCR beta chains were confirmed in vitro to be specific for cytomegalovirus antigens. The study listed 164 TCR beta chains as associated with cytomegalovirus. Presence/absence analyses assumed roughly uniform sequencing depth across donors, an assumption that may not hold. In a later analysis, most CMV-associated TCR beta chains were found to appear HLA-restricted, with HLA associations seemingly driven largely by CMV exposure. Broadly in line with IMGT annotations, most TCR beta V segments showed up in productive rearrangements about 90% or about 30% of the time in an earlier analysis of some 590 of the donors. In both the original and validation cohorts, the classifier was reported to diagnose cytomegalovirus status with high specificity and sensitivity. The earlier analysis of nearly 600 of the donors excluded some 15 rarely observed V segments, including chromosome 9 orphons, because counts were too low. A further reported finding was that TCR beta sequences accurately predicted the HLA-A and HLA-B alleles for most subjects in the first cohort. A later analysis found that TCR association rates varied across HLA loci, with DRB1 alleles showing the most associated TCRs and HLA-C alleles the fewest. Some IMGT-functional V segments, including TRBV6-2 and TRBV6-3, could not be distinguished by the 87-base-pair reads and were therefore excluded. Most TCR sequences were observed very rarely across donors, whereas some public TCRs were present in many individuals. A later genetic analysis associated a missense DCLRE1C variant with V-gene and J-gene trimming of TCR beta chains, and an independent cohort replicated the association. The sequencing pipeline was judged likely to have produced a cluster of highly shared sequence variants as a technical artifact. A later analysis reported that several top co-occurrence clusters appeared linked to parvovirus B19, influenza, CMV and Epstein-Barr virus. CMV serostatus was the only immune exposure information available for the cohort. A later analysis associated about 17,000 TCR beta sequences with specific HLA alleles at a false discovery rate of 0.05. It was suggested by the authors that the approach could potentially be generalized to other disease states and immunological phenotypes. Because HLA typing was unavailable for some donors at each locus, only the typed subset was used in association tests. In a later genetic analysis, fewer N-insertions in productive TCRs were reported among donors in an Asian-associated ancestry cluster than the roughly 670-donor mean.

The library was prepared using the immunoSEQ multiplex PCR assay. A mixture of 60 forward primers for TCR Vbeta segments and 13 reverse primers for TCR Jbeta segments was used in the multiplex PCR. The CDR3 region of rearranged TCR beta genes was amplified from genomic DNA by a multiplex PCR assay. On the Illumina HiSeq System, the amplified TCR beta libraries were sequenced as 87-base-pair reads. Regarding the original processing steps: A later analysis tallied 70 million to 100 million unique TCR beta chains across the 700 or so repertoires, and some 12 million of those chains were shared by two or more donors. A nearest-neighbor algorithm error-corrected the raw reads and collapsed the reads into unique sequences, merging closely related sequences to remove PCR and sequencing errors. To assign V, D and J gene segments, CDR3 sequences were aligned to IMGT reference sequences. For a sequence to be retained, at least a six-nucleotide match to both a V gene segment and a J gene segment was required. A rearrangement was called productive if the CDR3 had no stop codons and remained in frame with V and J, and every other rearrangement was called non-productive. CDR3 was defined by IMGT convention, running from the second conserved V-encoded cysteine to the conserved J-encoded phenylalanine. In an earlier analysis of 587 of the donors, sequences lacking an unambiguous match to a single V gene segment were excluded. An earlier analysis of some 610 of the donors called V segments functional above 56.7% productive rearrangements and segregating when the between-donor standard deviation exceeded 5%. To diagnose cytomegalovirus status from the catalog of TCR beta chain sequences, a statistical classification framework was built. In a later analysis, TCR nucleotide sequences were compared against IMGT/GENE-DB human TR gene sequences so that V and J genes could be assigned. In a later analysis, CDR3 sequences and most-parsimonious VDJ recombination scenarios were assigned using the TCRdist pipeline. In a later analysis, each TCR beta chain was defined by its CDR3 amino acid sequence together with its V-gene family, and reads without a unique V-gene family were excluded. To address suspected cross-contamination and a sequencing artifact, a later analysis removed 592 highly shared, low-generation-probability nucleotide sequences. In a later analysis, a clonal expansion index was calculated for each public chain from normalized within-repertoire ranks of inferred template counts. A later analysis computed generation probabilities with a VDJ recombination model fitted to out-of-frame rearrangements, and checked the results against IGoR. In a later analysis, hypergeometric tests were used to score TCR-TCR, TCR-HLA and TCR-CMV co-occurrence, with a repertoire-size bias correction applied to TCR pairs. False discovery rates were estimated in a later analysis by permuting HLA or CMV assignments 20 times. In a later analysis, co-occurring TCRs were grouped using DBSCAN, with TCRdist sequence similarity added in when clustering inside HLA-allele-positive subsets. Co-occurrence clustering excluded repertoires with fewer than 30,000 or more than 120,000 public chains, plus five with anomalous nucleotide sharing. What TCRdb holds here is the immuneACCESS table cut down to in-frame rearrangements. Part of the clones is not present; checked against another copy, under half of the missing clones reflect an unresolved V gene, and the others are unexplained. The DNA was the basis for D and trimming; V, J and clone size are from that table. This sample gives 35,000 to 45,000 clones in total; approximately 52% of them show up just once. The ten top clones hold about 12% of the sample.

To note about this clone: The antigen it binds to is not known. Nothing much larger sits one base from this clone, and base qualities are not available.

The V gene is TRBV30 and the J gene is TRBJ1-6, with 8 central nucleotides matching TRBD1. This clonotype was sampled from a human donor in good health. Sequencing used PBMCs. The nucleotide sequence reads as follows: TGTGCCTGGAGTGGACAGGGGAATTCACCCCTCCACTTT. Its coded protein is CAWSGQGNSPLHF.